A single sample gave rise to the 27 T cell receptor beta chains below, sequenced in a study of T cell responses to AZD1222 COVID-19 vaccine. The repertoire was sequenced with immunoSEQ multiplex PCR; TCRdb's copy has only in-frame clones and lacks some. The sample lists just under 95,000 clones; about nine tenths were seen once. Sequencing used peripheral blood, obtained on day 0 of AZD1222 vaccination. These receptors all stem from an adult in good health.

This chain connects TRBV7-6 to TRBJ2-5; 10 bases are shared with TRBD2. The CDR3 spans 18 residues. V dropped 5 bases and J dropped 1; count of bases not matched to a gene: 13. CDR1 is SGHVS, CDR2 FNYEAQ, per germline. Here the CDR3 reads CASSQPPGTSEFQETQYF. CDR3 bases: TGTGCCAGCAGCCAACCACCCGGGACTAGCGAATTCCAAGAGACCCAGTACTTC.

The chain employs TRBV11-3 and TRBJ2-3; no clear D gene. Trimming cost V 5 bases and J 5 bases, with 11 bases left between them. Germline V gene data show CDR1 as SGHNT and CDR2 as YENEEA. This CDR3 is built from 13 residues. CDR3 coding DNA: TGTGCCAGCAGCCCCCGCCCGGGAGATACGCAGTATTTT. Amino acids: CASSPRPGDTQYF.

The J gene is TRBJ1-4, the V gene TRBV19, with 10 bases matching TRBD1. CDR1 is LNHDA and CDR2 is SQIVND in the germline V gene (reference sequence). CDR3 size: 15 residues. V lost 4 bases and J lost 8; bases outside the gene matches: 7. Written as DNA, the CDR3 is TGTGCCAGTAGTAAAGGGGGACAGGGGAACGAAAAACTGTTTTTT. Translating it yields CASSKGGQGNEKLFF.

The chain links TRBV7-9 to TRBJ2-7; 7 nucleotides line up with TRBD1. This CDR3 contains 13 residues. Germline V CDR1 and CDR2: SEHNR, FQNEAQ (reference sequence). J gave up 3 bases and V 4 bases, and 3 bases lay outside the gene matches. The CDR3 DNA reads TGTGCCAGCAGCTCGGGACAGCACTACGAGCAGTACTTC. The encoded protein is CASSSGQHYEQYF.

This clone was detected once. The chain combines TRBV7-9 with TRBJ1-2; TRBD1 matches 7 bases. J gave up 8 bases and V 4 bases, and 7 bases lay outside the gene matches. This CDR3 has 13 amino acids. Germline V CDR1 and CDR2: SEHNR, FQNEAQ (reference sequence). For the CDR3, the DNA is TGTGCCAGCAGCTCCAGAGGGGGCTGGGGCTACACCTTC. Amino acids: CASSSRGGWGYTF.

The chain links TRBV30 to TRBJ2-7; a possible D gene is TRBD2 (5 bases). CDR3 length: 12 residues. Per germline, CDR1 GTSNPN and CDR2 SVGIG (reference sequence). V was cut by 0 bases and J by 5 bases, with 8 bases left in between. This CDR3 is CAWSVRGDEQYF. The CDR3 DNA reads TGTGCCTGGAGTGTCCGGGGAGACGAGCAGTACTTC.

The chain recombines TRBV7-8 with TRBJ2-7; D remains unclear. V lost 2 bases and J lost 3, with 11 bases in between. CDR1 is SGHVS, CDR2 FQNEAQ, per germline. The CDR3 is 14 residues long. DNA for the CDR3: TGTGCCAGCAGCTTACAAGGGCTATACTACGAGCAGTACTTC. Translated: CASSLQGLYYEQYF. Full variable domain (missing parts from reference TRBV7-8 and TRBJ2-7): GAGVSQSPRYKVAKRGQDVALRCDPISGHVSLFWYQQALGQGPEFLTYFQNEAQLDKSGLPSDRFFAERPEGSVSTLKIQRTQQEDSAVYLCASSLQGLYYEQYFGPGTRLTVT.

The V call is TRBV6-1, the J call TRBJ1-1; possibly TRBD1 for D (5 bases). In germline, CDR1 is MNHNS, CDR2 SASEGT. The CDR3 is 15 residues long. V lost 0 bases to trimming and J lost 4 bases, with 12 bases between them. The CDR3 is CASSEAGTAGTEAFF. CDR3 coding DNA: TGTGCCAGCAGTGAAGCCGGGACGGCGGGCACTGAAGCTTTCTTT.

The chain recombines TRBV30 with TRBJ1-2, with D perhaps TRBD1 (5 bases). CDR3 length equals 14 residues. Deletions cut 2 bases from V and 2 bases from J, with 12 bases between. Germline CDR1 and CDR2: GTSNPN and SVGIG (reference sequence). CDR3 amino acids: CAWSIRSGNYGYTF. The CDR3 region has the DNA TGTGCCTGGAGTATTCGATCAGGGAACTATGGCTACACCTTC.

The chain has TRBV6-5 and TRBJ1-2; 8 bases are shared with TRBD1. From germline, CDR1 is MNHEY and CDR2 SVGAGI. V gave up 6 bases and J gave up 3 bases; unmatched junction bases: 6. The CDR3 is 14 residues long. The CDR3 sequence: CASRGQGADYGYTF. The CDR3 DNA reads as TGTGCCAGCAGGGGCCAGGGGGCCGACTATGGCTACACCTTC.

This clone was seen only once. The CDR3 is CASSYGANQPQHF. In DNA form, the CDR3 reads TGTGCCAGCAGCTATGGAGCTAATCAGCCCCAGCATTTT. The V gene is TRBV6-6, the J gene TRBJ1-5; D remains unclear. The V gene's germline CDR1 is MNHNY and CDR2 SVGAGI (reference sequence). This CDR3 has 13 amino acids. V dropped 6 bases and J dropped 4 bases, with 10 bases sitting between them.

The chain is built from TRBV30 and TRBJ1-6, with TRBD1 matching over 7 bases. This CDR3 has 12 amino acids. Germline V gives CDR1 GTSNPN, CDR2 SVGIG (reference sequence). V trimming: 5 bases; J trimming: 8 bases; junction bases outside the gene matches: 3. In DNA, the CDR3 is TGTGCCTGGGCAGGGGGTTATTCACCCCTCCACTTT. Amino acid sequence: CAWAGGYSPLHF.

In its sample, this clone was seen a few times. The chain combines TRBV28 with TRBJ2-3; 7 bases agree with TRBD1. Trimming at V came to 5 bases and at J to 6 bases, leaving 8 bases not matched to a gene. The CDR3 loop spans 14 amino acids. CDR1 and CDR2 (germline): MDHEN, SYDVKM. In DNA form, the CDR3 reads TGTGCCAGCAGTCCGGACAGGCTCCTCGATACGCAGTATTTT. It specifies CASSPDRLLDTQYF. The full variable domain, its missing parts supplied by reference TRBV28 and TRBJ2-3, is DVKVTQSSRYLVKRTGEKVFLECVQDMDHENMFWYRQDPGLGLRLIYFSYDVKMKEKGDIPEGYSVSREKKERFSLILESASTNQTSMYLCASSPDRLLDTQYFGPGTRLTVL.

The gene calls are TRBV5-1 and TRBJ1-1, with D perhaps matching TRBD1 (6 bases). Germline V gene sequence: CDR1 SGHRS, CDR2 YFSETQ. This CDR3 contains 14 residues. V was cut by 5 bases and J by 2 bases, with 13 bases left in between. The CDR3: CASRSRDTNTEAFF. CDR3 nucleotides: TGCGCCAGCAGGTCCAGGGACACAAACACTGAAGCTTTCTTT.

The chain is built from TRBV27 and TRBJ2-7; D is uncertain. Germline CDR1 and CDR2: MNHEY and SMNVEV (reference sequence). Trimming took off 2 bases at V and 6 bases at J, with 17 bases between the two ends. The CDR3 totals 15 residues. CDR3 sequence reads: CASSLRFGELGEQYF. For the CDR3, the DNA is TGTGCCAGCAGTTTAAGGTTTGGAGAGTTAGGCGAGCAGTACTTC.

This sequence joins TRBV6-5 and TRBJ1-1; weak D call: TRBD1 (5 bases). The germline V gene has CDR1 MNHEY and CDR2 SVGAGI. The length of the CDR3 is 14 residues. Trimming shortened V by 8 bases and J by 2 bases, and 15 bases separated the two germline ends. The DNA for the CDR3 is TGTGCCAGCGGCATGACAGACCTTAACACTGAAGCTTTCTTT. Its protein product is CASGMTDLNTEAFF.

The chain uses TRBV4-2 and TRBJ1-2; D gene uncertain. The germline V gene has CDR1 LGHNA and CDR2 YNFKEQ. V was cut by 0 bases and J by 4 bases, with 6 bases left in between. There are 13 residues in the CDR3. The CDR3, as DNA: TGTGCCAGCAGCCAAGAAGAGGCCTATGGCTACACCTTC. Translation: CASSQEEAYGYTF.

The chain combines TRBV3-1 (or the pseudogene TRBV3-2) with TRBJ1-5; the match to TRBD1 covers 9 bases. V was pared by 1 base and J by 7 bases, with 11 bases of the junction left unmatched. There are 17 residues in the CDR3. Germline V gives CDR1 LGHDT, CDR2 YNNKEL (reference sequence). CDR3 nucleotide sequence: TGTGCCAGCAGCCAAGGACAGGGACAGGGCATAAACCAGCCCCAGCATTTT. It yields the protein CASSQGQGQGINQPQHF.

The DNA for the CDR3 is TGTGCCAGCAGCTCCGGCGGGAGGGCGACAGATACGCAGTATTTT. Its translation: CASSSGGRATDTQYF. V gene TRBV27 combines with J gene TRBJ2-3; 9 positions match TRBD2. The J segment lost 3 bases and the V segment lost 6 bases, leaving 7 bases of the junction unmatched. Germline values: CDR1 MNHEY, CDR2 SMNVEV (reference sequence). The CDR3 length is 15 residues.

This clone appeared once. The chain has TRBV20-1 and TRBJ1-5; D not resolved. Germline CDR1 is DFQATT and CDR2 is SNEGSKA (reference sequence). The V gene lost 3 bases and the J gene lost 4 bases, with 7 bases spanning the gap. The CDR3 length is 12 residues. As DNA, the CDR3 is TGCAGTGCTAGTGGAGGGAATCAGCCCCAGCATTTT. This codes for CSASGGNQPQHF.

This rearrangement joins TRBV2 to TRBJ2-7; D may be TRBD2 (6 bases). The CDR3 loop spans 12 amino acids. CDR1 is SNHLY and CDR2 is FYNNEI in the germline V gene. The V and J ends lost 6 bases and 3 bases respectively, with 9 bases between them. The CDR3 DNA reads TGTGCCAGCAGGCGGGATATCTACGAGCAGTACTTC. Encoded protein: CASRRDIYEQYF.

The chain has TRBV6-5 and TRBJ2-3; 8 nucleotides line up with TRBD2. The germline gives CDR1 MNHEY, CDR2 SVGAGI. The CDR3 has 16 residues. The V segment lost 2 bases and the J segment 2 bases; nucleotides outside the gene matches: 6. The CDR3 is CASSYGSGAYTDTQYF. The CDR3, as DNA: TGTGCCAGCAGTTACGGTAGCGGGGCTTACACAGATACGCAGTATTTT.

The chain recombines TRBV19 with TRBJ1-5; no definite D call. CDR3 length equals 15 residues. Germline V gives CDR1 LNHDA, CDR2 SQIVND (reference sequence). V lost 5 bases, J lost 6 bases, and 17 bases lay in between. The CDR3 nucleotides are TGTGCCAGTAGTTCTGGGGTCCTAGGAAGTCAGCCCCAGCATTTT. It yields the protein CASSSGVLGSQPQHF.

The V gene is TRBV11-3, the J gene TRBJ2-1, with D uncertain. The CDR3 runs 14 residues. V was clipped by 3 bases and J by 5 bases, with 11 bases between them. The germline V gene encodes CDR1 SGHNT and CDR2 YENEEA. Here the CDR3 DNA reads TGTGCCAGCAGCTTGGGCCCCTCGAACAATGAGCAGTTCTTC. Its translation: CASSLGPSNNEQFF. Complete variable domain (other parts from reference TRBV11-3 and TRBJ2-1): EAGVVQSPRYKIIEKKQPVAFWCNPISGHNTLYWYLQNLGQGPELLIRYENEEAVDDSQLPKDRFSAERLKGVDSTLKIQPAELGDSAVYLCASSLGPSNNEQFFGPGTRLTVL.

This rearrangement joins TRBV7-3 to TRBJ1-5, with D perhaps TRBD1 (5 bases). V gave up 6 bases and J gave up 0 bases, with 6 bases separating them. Per the germline V gene, CDR1 is SGHTA and CDR2 is FQGTGA. The CDR3 length is 13 residues. CDR3 in amino acids: CASSQGSNQPQHF. The CDR3 DNA reads TGTGCCAGCAGTCAGGGTAGCAATCAGCCCCAGCATTTT.

The sample holds one count of this clone. The CDR3 here is CASSLSGRGEAFF. As DNA, the CDR3 is TGTGCCAGCAGTTTATCTGGGAGGGGGGAAGCTTTCTTT. The chain uses TRBV28 and TRBJ1-1, with D perhaps TRBD1 (6 bases). The CDR3 is 13 residues long. V lost 1 base and J 8 bases, leaving 11 bases between the germline ends. Germline-derived CDR1 and CDR2 are MDHEN and SYDVKM.

The chain couples TRBV5-1 to TRBJ2-5; D might be TRBD1 (5 bases). The V end was cut by 0 bases, the J end by 5 bases, with 11 bases between. Germline CDR1 and CDR2: SGHRS and YFSETQ. The CDR3 is 14 residues long. The CDR3 nucleotides are TGCGCCAGCAGCTTGGAGGGGTTCTTGGAGACCCAGTACTTC. Translating gives CASSLEGFLETQYF.